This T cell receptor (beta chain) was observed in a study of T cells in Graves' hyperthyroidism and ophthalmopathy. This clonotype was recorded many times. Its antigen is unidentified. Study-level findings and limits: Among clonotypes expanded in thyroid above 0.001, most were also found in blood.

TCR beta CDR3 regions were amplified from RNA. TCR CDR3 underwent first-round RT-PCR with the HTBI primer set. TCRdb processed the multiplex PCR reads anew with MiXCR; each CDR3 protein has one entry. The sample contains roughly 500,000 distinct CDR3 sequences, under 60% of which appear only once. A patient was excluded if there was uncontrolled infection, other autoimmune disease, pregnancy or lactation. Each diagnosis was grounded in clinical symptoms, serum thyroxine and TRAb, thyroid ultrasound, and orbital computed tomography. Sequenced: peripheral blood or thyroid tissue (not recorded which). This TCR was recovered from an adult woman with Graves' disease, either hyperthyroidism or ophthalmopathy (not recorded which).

Here the CDR3 reads CASSFGTPSAAFF. CDR3 DNA: TGTGCCAGCAGCTTCGGGACACCGAGTGCTGCTTTCTTT. This rearrangement joins TRBV7-9 to TRBJ1-1; the D gene is possibly TRBD1 (6 bases). Germline values: CDR1 SEHNR, CDR2 FQNEAQ (reference sequence). Between the trimmed V and J ends, which lost 3 bases and 11 bases, there was a span of 16 bases. There are 13 residues in the CDR3.